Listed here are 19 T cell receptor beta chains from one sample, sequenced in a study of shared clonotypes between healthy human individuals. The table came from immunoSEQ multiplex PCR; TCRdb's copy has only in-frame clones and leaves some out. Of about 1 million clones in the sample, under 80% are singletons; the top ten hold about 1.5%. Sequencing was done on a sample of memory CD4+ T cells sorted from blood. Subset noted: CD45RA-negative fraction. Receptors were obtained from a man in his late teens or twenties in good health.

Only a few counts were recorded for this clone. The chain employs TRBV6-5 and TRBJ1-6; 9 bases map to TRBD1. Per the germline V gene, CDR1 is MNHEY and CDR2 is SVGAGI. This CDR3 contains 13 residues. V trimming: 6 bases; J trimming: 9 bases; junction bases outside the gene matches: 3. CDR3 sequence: CASRTGGVSPLHF. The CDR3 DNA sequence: TGTGCCAGCAGGACAGGGGGTGTTTCACCCCTCCACTTT.

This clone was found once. CDR3 region: CASTVRRGLLMNTEAFF. The CDR3, as DNA: TGTGCCAGCACCGTACGGAGGGGCCTACTGATGAACACTGAAGCTTTCTTT. The chain couples TRBV28 to TRBJ1-1; a weak D match, TRBD1 (5 bases). With 7 bases removed from V and 0 bases from J, the gap between germline ends came to 21 bases. CDR1 is MDHEN and CDR2 is SYDVKM in the germline V gene. The CDR3 has 17 amino acids.

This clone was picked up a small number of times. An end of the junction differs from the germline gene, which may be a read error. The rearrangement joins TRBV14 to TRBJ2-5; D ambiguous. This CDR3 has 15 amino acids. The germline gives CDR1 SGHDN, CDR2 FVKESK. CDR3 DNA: TGTGCCAGCACCCAAACCCGGGCGCCCCAAGAGACCCAGTACTTC. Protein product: CASTQTRAPQETQYF.

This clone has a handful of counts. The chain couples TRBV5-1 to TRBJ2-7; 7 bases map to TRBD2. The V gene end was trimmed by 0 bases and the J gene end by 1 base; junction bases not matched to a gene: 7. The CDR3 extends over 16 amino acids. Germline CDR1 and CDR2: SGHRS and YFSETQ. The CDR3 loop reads CASSLGVGGSSYEQYF. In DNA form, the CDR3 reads TGCGCCAGCAGCTTGGGTGTGGGAGGGTCTTCCTACGAGCAGTACTTC.

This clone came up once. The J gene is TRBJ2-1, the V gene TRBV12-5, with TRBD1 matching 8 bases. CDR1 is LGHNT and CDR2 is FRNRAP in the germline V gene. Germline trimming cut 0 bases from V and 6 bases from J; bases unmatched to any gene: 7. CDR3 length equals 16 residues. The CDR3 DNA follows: TGTGCTAGTGGTTTGGTCTTGACAGGGGCCCCCAATGAGCAGTTCTTC. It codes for CASGLVLTGAPNEQFF. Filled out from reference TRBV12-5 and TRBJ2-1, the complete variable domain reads DARVTQTPRHKVTEMGQEVTMRCQPILGHNTVFWYRQTMMQGLELLAYFRNRAPLDDSGMPKDRFSAEMPDATLATLKIQPSEPRDSAVYFCASGLVLTGAPNEQFFGPGTRLTVL.

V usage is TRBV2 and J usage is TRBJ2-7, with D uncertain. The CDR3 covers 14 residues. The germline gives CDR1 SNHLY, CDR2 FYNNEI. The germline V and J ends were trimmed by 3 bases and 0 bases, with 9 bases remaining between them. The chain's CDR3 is CASSETVFSYEQYF. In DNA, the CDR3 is TGTGCCAGCAGTGAGACGGTATTCTCCTACGAGCAGTACTTC.

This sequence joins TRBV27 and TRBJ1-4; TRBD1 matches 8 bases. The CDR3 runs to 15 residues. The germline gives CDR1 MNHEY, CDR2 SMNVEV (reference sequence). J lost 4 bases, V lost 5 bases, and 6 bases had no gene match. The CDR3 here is CASSPRTGLNEKLFF. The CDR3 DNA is TGTGCCAGCAGTCCACGGACAGGGCTTAATGAAAAACTGTTTTTT.

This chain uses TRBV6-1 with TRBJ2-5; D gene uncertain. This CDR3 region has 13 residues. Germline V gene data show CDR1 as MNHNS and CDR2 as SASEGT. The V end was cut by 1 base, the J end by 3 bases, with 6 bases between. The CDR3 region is CASSEEWKETQYF. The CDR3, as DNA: TGTGCCAGCAGTGAAGAATGGAAAGAGACCCAGTACTTC.

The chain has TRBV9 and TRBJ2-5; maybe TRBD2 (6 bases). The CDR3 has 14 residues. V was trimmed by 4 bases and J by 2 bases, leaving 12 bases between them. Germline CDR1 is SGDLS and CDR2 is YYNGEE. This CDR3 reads CASSTPGGQETQYF. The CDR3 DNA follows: TGTGCCAGCAGCACCCCTGGGGGGCAAGAGACCCAGTACTTC.

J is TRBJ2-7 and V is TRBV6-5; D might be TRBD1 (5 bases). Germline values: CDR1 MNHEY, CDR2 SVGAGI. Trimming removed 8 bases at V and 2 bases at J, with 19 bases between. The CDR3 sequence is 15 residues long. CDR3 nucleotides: TGTGCCAGCTCCTCCTACGGCACAGGCACCTACGAGCAGTACTTC. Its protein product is CASSSYGTGTYEQYF.

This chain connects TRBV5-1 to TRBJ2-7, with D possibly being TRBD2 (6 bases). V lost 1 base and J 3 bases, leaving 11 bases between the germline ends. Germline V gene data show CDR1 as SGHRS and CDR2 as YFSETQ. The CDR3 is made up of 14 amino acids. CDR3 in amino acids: CASSLLVGGYEQYF. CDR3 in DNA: TGCGCCAGCAGCTTGTTAGTCGGGGGCTACGAGCAGTACTTC.

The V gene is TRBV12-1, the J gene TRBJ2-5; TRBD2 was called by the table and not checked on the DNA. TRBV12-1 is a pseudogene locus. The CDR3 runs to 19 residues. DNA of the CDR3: TGTGCCAGCAGCTCCGACCTACCGGGACTAGCGGTGTACCAAGAGACCCAGTACTTC. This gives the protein CASSSDLPGLAVYQETQYF.

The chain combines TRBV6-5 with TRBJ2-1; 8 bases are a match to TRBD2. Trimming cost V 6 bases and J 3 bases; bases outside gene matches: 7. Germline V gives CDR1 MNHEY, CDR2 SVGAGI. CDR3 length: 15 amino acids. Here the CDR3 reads CASRPGLAIYNEQFF. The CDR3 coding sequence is TGTGCCAGCAGACCCGGACTAGCTATCTACAATGAGCAGTTCTTC.

The CDR3 region is CASSLYGGLAGSTDTQYF. The CDR3 nucleotides read TGTGCCAGCAGCTTATATGGGGGACTAGCGGGGAGCACAGATACGCAGTATTTT. V gene TRBV7-3 combines with J gene TRBJ2-3, with TRBD2 identical over 13 bases. Germline-derived CDR1 and CDR2 are SGHTA and FQGTGA. The CDR3 is 18 amino acids. The V gene end was trimmed by 2 bases and the J gene end by 0 bases; junction bases not matched to a gene: 5. Using reference TRBV7-3 and TRBJ2-3 for the parts outside the CDR3, the full variable domain is GAGVSQTPSNKVTEKGKYVELRCDPISGHTALYWYRQSLGQGPEFLIYFQGTGAADDSGLPNDRFFAVRPEGSVSTLKIQRTERGDSAVYLCASSLYGGLAGSTDTQYFGPGTRLTVL.

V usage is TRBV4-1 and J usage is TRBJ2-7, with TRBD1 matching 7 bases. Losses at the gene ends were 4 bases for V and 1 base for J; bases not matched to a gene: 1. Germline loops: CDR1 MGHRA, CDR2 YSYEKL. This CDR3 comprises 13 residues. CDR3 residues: CASSRGQSYEQYF. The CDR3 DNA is TGCGCCAGCAGCCGGGGACAGTCCTACGAGCAGTACTTC.

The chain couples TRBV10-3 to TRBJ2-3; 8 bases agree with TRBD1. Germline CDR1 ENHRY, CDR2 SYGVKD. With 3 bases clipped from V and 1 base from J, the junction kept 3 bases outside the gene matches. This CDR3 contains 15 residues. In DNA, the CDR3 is TGTGCCATCAGTGATACAGGGGGACGCACAGATACGCAGTATTTT. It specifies CAISDTGGRTDTQYF.

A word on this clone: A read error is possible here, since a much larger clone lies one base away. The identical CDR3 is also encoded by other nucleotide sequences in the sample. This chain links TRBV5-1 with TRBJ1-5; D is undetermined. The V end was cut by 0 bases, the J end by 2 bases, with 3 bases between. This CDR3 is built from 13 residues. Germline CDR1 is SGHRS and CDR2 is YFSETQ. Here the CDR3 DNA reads TGCGCCAGCAGCTTGGAGCGCAATCAGCCCCAGCATTTT. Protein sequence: CASSLERNQPQHF. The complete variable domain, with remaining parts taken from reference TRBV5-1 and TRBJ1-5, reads KAGVTQTPRYLIKTRGQQVTLSCSPISGHRSVSWYQQTPGQGLQFLFEYFSETQRNKGNFPGRFSGRQFSNSRSEMNVSTLELGDSALYLCASSLERNQPQHFGDGTRLSIL.

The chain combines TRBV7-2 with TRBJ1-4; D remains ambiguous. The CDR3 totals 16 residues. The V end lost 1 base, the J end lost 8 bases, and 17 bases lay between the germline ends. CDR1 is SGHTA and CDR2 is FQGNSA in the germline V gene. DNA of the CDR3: TGTGCCAGCAGCTTAGGGTCGGGAAGGTCGGGGGAAAAACTGTTTTTT. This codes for CASSLGSGRSGEKLFF.

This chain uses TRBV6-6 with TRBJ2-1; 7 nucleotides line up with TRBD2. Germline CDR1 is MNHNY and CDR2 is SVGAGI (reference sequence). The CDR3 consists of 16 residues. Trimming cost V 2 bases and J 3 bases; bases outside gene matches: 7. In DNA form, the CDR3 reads TGTGCCAGCAGTTACGGGCCGGGACTACTCTACAATGAGCAGTTCTTC. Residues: CASSYGPGLLYNEQFF.